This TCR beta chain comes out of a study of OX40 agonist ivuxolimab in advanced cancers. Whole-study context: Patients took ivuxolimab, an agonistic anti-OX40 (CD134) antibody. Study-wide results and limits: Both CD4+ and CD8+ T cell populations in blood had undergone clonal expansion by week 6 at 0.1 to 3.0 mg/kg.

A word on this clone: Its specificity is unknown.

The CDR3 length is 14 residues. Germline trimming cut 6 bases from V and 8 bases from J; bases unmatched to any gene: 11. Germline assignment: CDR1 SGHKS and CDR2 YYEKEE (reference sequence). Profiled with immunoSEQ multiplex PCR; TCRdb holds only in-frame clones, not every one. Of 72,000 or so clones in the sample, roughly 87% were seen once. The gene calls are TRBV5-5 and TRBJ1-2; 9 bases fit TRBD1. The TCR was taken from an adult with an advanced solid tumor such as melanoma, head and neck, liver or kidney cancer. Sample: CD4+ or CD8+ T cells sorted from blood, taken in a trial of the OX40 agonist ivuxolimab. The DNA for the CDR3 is TGTGCCAGCACCCAAGGGACAGGGCGCGTGGGCTACACCTTC. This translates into CASTQGTGRVGYTF. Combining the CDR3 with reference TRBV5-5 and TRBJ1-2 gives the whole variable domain DAGVTQSPTHLIKTRGQQVTLRCSPISGHKSVSWYQQVLGQGPQFIFQYYEKEERGRGNFPDRFSARQFPNYSSELNVNALLLGDSALYLCASTQGTGRVGYTFGSGTRLTVV.